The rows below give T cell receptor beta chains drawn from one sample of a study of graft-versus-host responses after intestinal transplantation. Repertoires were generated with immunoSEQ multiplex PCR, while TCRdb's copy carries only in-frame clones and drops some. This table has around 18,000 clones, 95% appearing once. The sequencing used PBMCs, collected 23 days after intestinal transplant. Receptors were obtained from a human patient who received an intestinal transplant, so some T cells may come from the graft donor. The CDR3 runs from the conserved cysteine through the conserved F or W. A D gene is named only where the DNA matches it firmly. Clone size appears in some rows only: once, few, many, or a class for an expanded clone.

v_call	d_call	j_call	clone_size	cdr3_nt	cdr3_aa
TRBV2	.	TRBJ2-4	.	TGTGCCAGCAGTGAAGGGGGATGGGGAAAAAACATTCAGTACTTC	CASSEGGWGKNIQYF
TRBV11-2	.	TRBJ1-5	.	TGTGCCAGCAGCTTAGAACACAATCAGCCCCAGCATTTT	CASSLEHNQPQHF
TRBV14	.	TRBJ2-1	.	TGTGCCAGCAACCTGACTAGTTTTTCGTTCTTC	CASNLTSFSFF
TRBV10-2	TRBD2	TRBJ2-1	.	TGCGCCAGCAGTGAGTCGGTGTCACTAGCGGGACCCAATGAGCAGTTCTTC	CASSESVSLAGPNEQFF
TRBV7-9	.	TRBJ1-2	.	TGTGCCAGCAGCTTAGATATCCCTCTTGACAGGAGGGATGGCTACACCTTC	CASSLDIPLDRRDGYTF
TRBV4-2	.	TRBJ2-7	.	TGTGCCAGCAGCCAAGATGAGGGACTCCCTTCCTACGAGCAGTACTTC	CASSQDEGLPSYEQYF
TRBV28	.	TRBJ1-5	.	TGTGCCAGCGAGGGGCGGGGATCCTATAGCAATCAGCCCCAGCATTTT	CASEGRGSYSNQPQHF
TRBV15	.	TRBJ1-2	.	TGTGCCACCAGCAGAGATTCCAATCAACTTCCTCCGACAGGAACCAACTATGGCTACACCTTC	CATSRDSNQLPPTGTNYGYTF
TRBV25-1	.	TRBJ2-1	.	TGTGCCAGCAGTCTCTTCTCTGAGCAGTTCTTC	CASSLFSEQFF
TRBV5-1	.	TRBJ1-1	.	TGCGCCAGCAGCCCGACCCAGGGAGGCACTGAAGCTTTCTTT	CASSPTQGGTEAFF
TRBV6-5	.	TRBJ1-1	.	TGTGCCAGCACCACCACAGGGAACACTGAAGCTTTCTTT	CASTTTGNTEAFF
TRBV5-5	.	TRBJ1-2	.	TGTGCCAGCAGCTTGGGGGCGGGGAACTATGGCTACACCTTC	CASSLGAGNYGYTF
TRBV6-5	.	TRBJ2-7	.	TGTGCCAGCAGGGGTGGCGAGCAGTACTTC	CASRGGEQYF
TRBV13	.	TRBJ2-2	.	TGTGCCAGCAGCTTTCTTTCCAACACCGGGGAGCTGTTTTTT	CASSFLSNTGELFF
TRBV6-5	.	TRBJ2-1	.	TGTGCCAGCAGTTACTCTGGGGCCGCCAATGAGCAGTTCTTC	CASSYSGAANEQFF
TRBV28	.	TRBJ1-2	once	TGTGCCAGCAGTTTTAGCGAAGTGGAGGACTATGGCTACACCTTC	CASSFSEVEDYGYTF
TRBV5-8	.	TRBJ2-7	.	TGTGCCAGCAGCCCAGGACTCTCCTACGAGCAGTACTTC	CASSPGLSYEQYF
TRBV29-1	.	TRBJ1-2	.	TGCAGCGTTGAAGCGGGACACGTCTATGGCCACACCTTC	CSVEAGHVYGHTF